The 10 T cell receptor beta chains given below trace back to one sample, sequenced in a study of T cell repertoires in cytomegalovirus infection. For these TCRs, the target antigens are not known. TCRdb re-derived calls from the reads in MiXCR, one entry per CDR3 protein. The sample lists more than 110,000 distinct CDR3 sequences, around 32% occurring once. Sequencing used CD8+ T cells from cultured PBMCs, obtained from culture after CMV antigen stimulation. The receptors here all came from a human donor in good health (CMV status not recorded). Some clones in this sample may be carry-over from other donors' samples.

This clonotype was detected many times. The CDR3 spells CASSPPVDRDTGELFF. CDR3 DNA: TGTGCCAGCAGCCCGCCCGTAGACAGAGACACCGGGGAGCTGTTTTTT. The gene calls are TRBV5-5 and TRBJ2-2; tentatively, D is TRBD1 (5 bases). The V gene's germline CDR1 is SGHKS and CDR2 YYEKEE (reference sequence). This CDR3 has 16 residues. Trimming took 4 bases from V and 3 from J, leaving 16 bases between them.

The sample holds a few counts of this clonotype. This sequence joins TRBV7-9 and TRBJ2-3, with D possibly called TRBD1 or TRBD2 (5 bases each). V gave up 5 bases and J gave up 6 bases, with 12 bases separating them. Germline values: CDR1 SEHNR, CDR2 FQNEAQ (reference sequence). This CDR3 is 13 amino acids long. The CDR3 loop reads CASSKRGSDTQYF. The DNA for the CDR3 is TGTGCCAGCAGCAAGAGGGGTTCGGATACGCAGTATTTT.

A few counts support this clonotype. The rearrangement joins TRBV25-1 to TRBJ2-3, with unresolved D. Germline CDR1 MGHDK, CDR2 SYGVNS. The CDR3 extends over 12 amino acids. Between the trimmed V and J ends, which lost 4 bases and 0 bases, there was a span of 2 bases. In nucleotides, the CDR3 is TGTGCCAGCAGTGTAAGCACAGATACGCAGTATTTT. It specifies CASSVSTDTQYF.

Details on this clonotype: A junction end diverges from the germline sequence, so it may reflect a read error. V and J are TRBV4-1 and TRBJ1-5, with 8 bases identical to TRBD1. The CDR3 contains 15 residues. Germline values: CDR1 MGHRA, CDR2 YSYEKL. CDR3 DNA: TGTGCCAGCAGCCAAGATAGACAGGGGAATCAGCCCCAGCATTTT. As protein: CASSQDRQGNQPQHF.

The chain combines TRBV9 with TRBJ2-2; TRBD2 is a possible D gene (6 bases). Germline CDR1 and CDR2: SGDLS and YYNGEE. The CDR3 covers 16 residues. V dropped 4 bases and J dropped 5 bases, with 18 bases sitting between them. The CDR3 DNA reads TGTGCCAGCAGCCCCCGGGCCCTTGGGGGGACCGGGGAGCTGTTTTTT. Residues: CASSPRALGGTGELFF.

This clonotype was seen once. The final CDR3 position lacks the conserved phenylalanine or tryptophan, pointing to a likely read error. The V gene is TRBV6-5, the J gene TRBJ1-1; unclear D gene. Germline V gene sequence: CDR1 MNHEY, CDR2 SVGAGI. With 0 bases removed from V and 8 bases from J, the gap between germline ends came to 13 bases. This CDR3 spans 14 amino acids. Written as DNA, the CDR3 is TGTGCCAGCAGTTACTCATCGGGAGGGAGCGAAGCTTTCATT. Its protein is CASSYSSGGSEAFI.

The chain links TRBV7-6 to TRBJ2-5, with D possibly matching TRBD2 (7 bases). CDR1 SGHVS and CDR2 FNYEAQ come from the germline V gene. This CDR3 is built from 14 residues. Trimming left V 5 bases short and J 2 bases short, with 12 bases between. The CDR3 loop reads CASSLGGVQETQYF. The DNA of the CDR3 is TGTGCCAGCAGCCTAGGGGGGGTTCAAGAGACCCAGTACTTC.

This clonotype was picked up many times. This chain uses TRBV12-3 or TRBV12-4 with TRBJ2-2; no clear D gene. This CDR3 has 14 residues. V dropped 4 bases and J dropped 0 bases, with 6 bases sitting between them. In DNA, the CDR3 is TGTGCCAGCAGTTCTACCACGAACACCGGGGAGCTGTTTTTT. Protein product: CASSSTTNTGELFF.

This clonotype was detected a few times. One junction end does not reproduce the germline sequence, and a read error may be involved. The chain joins TRBV29-1 to TRBJ2-1; 7 nucleotides match TRBD2. This CDR3 spans 11 amino acids. The germline CDR1 and CDR2 sequences are SQVTM and ANQGSEA. The CDR3 region is CSVEDRDGGWF. The CDR3 DNA sequence: TGCAGCGTTGAAGATCGGGACGGGGGGTGGTTC.

V usage is TRBV14 and J usage is TRBJ1-2; 7 bases fit TRBD1. V was pared by 7 bases and J by 2 bases, with 4 bases of the junction left unmatched. There are 13 residues in the CDR3. Germline V gives CDR1 SGHDN, CDR2 FVKESK. The CDR3 reads CASTRGGNYGYTF. The CDR3, as DNA: TGTGCCAGCACCAGAGGGGGCAACTATGGCTACACCTTC.